This paragraph reports one TCR beta chain. The record originates from a study of blood T cell repertoires in COVID-19. On the study more broadly: COVID-19 samples, acute and convalescent, were from the United States, Italy and Spain. Sample material is recorded as cDNA or gDNA derived from T cells, B-cell-depleted T cells, or PBMCs.

Original analysis: Reference gene primer amplification gave nucleated cell count estimates. This table comes from immunoSEQ multiplex PCR, and its TCRdb copy is limited to in-frame clones, with some not included. V, J and clone size were drawn from that table, and D and trimming were deduced from the DNA. This sample has fewer than 120,000 clones; around nine tenths occur once, and the top ten carry around 4.9%. CDR1 is SGHAT and CDR2 is FQDESV in the germline V gene (reference sequence). Trimming cost V 0 bases and J 4 bases; bases outside gene matches: 4. The CDR3 length is 16 residues. The chain has TRBV11-1 and TRBJ2-1; TRBD2 aligns across 9 bases. The sample was peripheral blood. This clonotype originated in a human donor in a cohort sampled during active COVID-19. The CDR3 is CASSLAPSGAYNEQFF. The CDR3 DNA sequence: TGTGCCAGCAGCTTAGCGCCTAGCGGGGCATACAATGAGCAGTTCTTC.